This T cell receptor (beta chain) originates from a study of T-cell reconstitution after alpha-beta-depleted transplantation in children. The TCRbeta library was prepared with unique molecular identifiers. TCRdb analysed the PCR reads with MiXCR anew, one entry per CDR3 protein. The sample lists approximately 97,000 distinct CDR3 sequences, 7% to 8% occurring once. This clonotype was observed a handful of times. This clonotype was sampled from a boy between 2 and 10 years old with acute lymphoblastic leukemia, due to receive a stem cell transplant. Sequenced here: PBMCs, sampled before TCRalphabeta/CD19-depleted stem cell transplant.

The CDR3 DNA reads TGTGCCAGCAGCCACAATAATTCACCCCTCCACTTT. Its protein is CASSHNNSPLHF. V gene TRBV14 combines with J gene TRBJ1-6; no reliable D call. The CDR3 totals 12 residues. The V gene lost 3 bases and the J gene lost 5 bases, with 2 bases spanning the gap. The germline CDR1 and CDR2 sequences are SGHDN and FVKESK.